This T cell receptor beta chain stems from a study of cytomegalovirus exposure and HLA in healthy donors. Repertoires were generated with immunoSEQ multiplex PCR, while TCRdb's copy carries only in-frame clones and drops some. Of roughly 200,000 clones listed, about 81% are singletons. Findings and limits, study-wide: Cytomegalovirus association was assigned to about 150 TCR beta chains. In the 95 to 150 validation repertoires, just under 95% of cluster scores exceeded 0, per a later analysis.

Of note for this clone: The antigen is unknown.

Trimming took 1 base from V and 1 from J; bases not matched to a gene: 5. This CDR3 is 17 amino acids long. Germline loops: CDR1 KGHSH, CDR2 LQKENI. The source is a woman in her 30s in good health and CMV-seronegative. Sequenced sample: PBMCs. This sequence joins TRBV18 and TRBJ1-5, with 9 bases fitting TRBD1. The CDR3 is CASSPRGQGKSNQPQHF. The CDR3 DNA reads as TGTGCCAGCTCACCACGGGGACAGGGTAAGAGCAATCAGCCCCAGCATTTT.